One and the same sample provided the 15 T cell receptor beta chains below, sequenced in a study of Graves' ophthalmopathy and Graves' hyperthyroidism. The authors amplified TCR beta CDR3 regions, and they did so from RNA transcripts for repertoire sequencing. Investigators did first-round RT-PCR with HTBI primers, then second-round multiplex PCR. TCRdb itself ran the multiplex PCR reads through MiXCR, one entry per CDR3 protein. The sample has 150,000 to 200,000 distinct CDR3 sequences, roughly two fifths seen once. The sequenced sample consisted of peripheral blood. The receptors were sampled from a man aged 25 to 45 with Graves' ophthalmopathy.

This sequence joins TRBV5-1 and TRBJ1-1; TRBD1 aligns across 8 bases. The trim removed 5 bases at V and 0 bases at J, leaving 6 bases unmatched. Germline V CDR1 and CDR2: SGHRS, YFSETQ. This CDR3 contains 15 residues. CDR3 in amino acids: CASRNQGAVNTEAFF. CDR3 DNA: TGCGCCAGCAGAAACCAGGGGGCCGTGAACACTGAAGCTTTCTTT. The full variable domain, completed using reference TRBV5-1 and TRBJ1-1, is KAGVTQTPRYLIKTRGQQVTLSCSPISGHRSVSWYQQTPGQGLQFLFEYFSETQRNKGNFPGRFSGRQFSNSRSEMNVSTLELGDSALYLCASRNQGAVNTEAFFGQGTRLTVV.

This clonotype was seen many times. This chain uses TRBV11-1 with TRBJ1-6, with D possibly matching TRBD1 (5 bases). The germline V and J ends were trimmed by 2 bases and 11 bases, with 22 bases remaining between them. The CDR3 has 17 amino acids. Looked up from germline, CDR1 is SGHAT and CDR2 is FQDESV (reference sequence). CDR3 nucleotide sequence: TGTGCCAGCAGCTTACGTCGACCTGCTCGGGGGGATCCACCCCTCCACTTT. Translation: CASSLRRPARGDPPLHF.

This clonotype came up many times. Here the CDR3 DNA reads TGTGCCAGCAGTTTCCCCTCACGCTCTGGGGCCAACGTCCTGACTTTC. Its protein product is CASSFPSRSGANVLTF. V and J are TRBV28 and TRBJ2-6; D is undetermined. V lost 3 bases and J 0 bases, leaving 9 bases between the germline ends. The CDR3 runs 16 residues. CDR1 and CDR2 (germline): MDHEN, SYDVKM. The complete variable domain, with remaining parts taken from reference TRBV28 and TRBJ2-6, reads DVKVTQSSRYLVKRTGEKVFLECVQDMDHENMFWYRQDPGLGLRLIYFSYDVKMKEKGDIPEGYSVSREKKERFSLILESASTNQTSMYLCASSFPSRSGANVLTFGAGSRLTVL.

The chain is built from TRBV10-3 and TRBJ1-2, with D perhaps TRBD1 (5 bases). The CDR3 loop spans 13 amino acids. Germline CDR1 reads ENHRY; CDR2 reads SYGVKD. V was trimmed by 2 bases and J by 6 bases, leaving 10 bases between them. The CDR3 region is CAISEGPGHGYTF. The DNA for the CDR3 is TGTGCCATCAGTGAGGGGCCGGGGCATGGCTACACCTTC.

This clonotype was observed at least ten times. The chain carries TRBV24-1 and TRBJ2-5, with 10 bases matching TRBD2. J gave up 5 bases and V 5 bases, and 10 bases lay outside the gene matches. Germline CDR1 reads KGHDR; CDR2 reads SFDVKD. The length of the CDR3 is 16 residues. The CDR3 protein is CATSASLAGVRETQYF. The CDR3 DNA is TGTGCCACCAGTGCATCCCTAGCGGGAGTACGGGAGACCCAGTACTTC.

This clonotype has a count of ten or more. V gene TRBV7-2 combines with J gene TRBJ2-7, with D unclear. V dropped 1 base and J dropped 2 bases, with 9 bases sitting between them. This CDR3 spans 14 amino acids. Looked up from germline, CDR1 is SGHTA and CDR2 is FQGNSA. The CDR3 sequence: CASSLVQDPYEQYF. The CDR3 nucleotides are TGTGCCAGCAGCTTAGTGCAGGACCCCTACGAGCAGTACTTC.

The chain couples TRBV28 to TRBJ2-5; 13 nucleotides align to TRBD2. J was trimmed by 7 bases and V by 5 bases; bases with no gene match: 10. This CDR3 spans 16 amino acids. Germline CDR1 is MDHEN and CDR2 is SYDVKM. CDR3 region: CASSLGLAGVTGTQYF. CDR3 DNA: TGTGCCAGCAGTCTTGGACTAGCGGGAGTGACGGGGACCCAGTACTTC.

This clonotype was counted only a few times. The CDR3 DNA is TGTGCCAGCAGTACCCTCGACCGCTTTGGCTATGGCTACACCTTC. Its protein is CASSTLDRFGYGYTF. The chain is built from TRBV6-1 and TRBJ1-2, with unresolved D. Germline loops: CDR1 MNHNS, CDR2 SASEGT. V was shortened by 5 bases and J by 4 bases, with 17 bases between the two germline ends. The CDR3 covers 15 residues.

This clonotype was detected many times. V and J are TRBV6-5 and TRBJ2-2; TRBD2 matches at 11 bases. The CDR3 extends over 17 amino acids. Germline CDR1 MNHEY, CDR2 SVGAGI. V lost 0 bases, J lost 7 bases, and 7 bases stayed unmatched. CDR3: CASSYSGLSGRGGELFF. As DNA, the CDR3 is TGTGCCAGCAGTTACTCGGGGCTTAGCGGGAGGGGCGGGGAGCTGTTTTTT.

The chain is built from TRBV28 and TRBJ1-2, with 7 bases matching TRBD1. The germline V gene has CDR1 MDHEN and CDR2 SYDVKM. This CDR3 has 17 amino acids. Trimming cost V 2 bases and J 0 bases; bases outside gene matches: 9. CDR3 sequence: CASSLGTVWSTNYGYTF. The CDR3 DNA is TGTGCCAGCAGTTTAGGGACAGTTTGGTCTACTAACTATGGCTACACCTTC.

The chain employs TRBV7-2 and TRBJ2-7, with TRBD2 matching over 8 bases. CDR1 is SGHTA, CDR2 FQGNSA, per germline. The CDR3 has 13 residues. Trimming at V came to 5 bases and at J to 7 bases, leaving 7 bases not matched to a gene. The DNA of the CDR3 is TGTGCCAGCAGCCTAGGGACTAGGCGAGAGCAGTACTTC. Its protein is CASSLGTRREQYF. The entire variable domain, with the rest obtained from reference TRBV7-2 and TRBJ2-7, is as follows: GAGVSQSPSNKVTEKGKDVELRCDPISGHTALYWYRQSLGQGLEFLIYFQGNSAPDKSGLPSDRFSAERTGGSVSTLTIQRTQQEDSAVYLCASSLGTRREQYFGPGTRLTVT.

This clonotype was detected many times. The chain links TRBV6-2 or TRBV6-3 to TRBJ2-1; TRBD1 might be the D (6 bases). The V gene's germline CDR1 is MNHEY and CDR2 SVGEGT. Trimming took 4 bases from V and 6 from J, leaving 13 bases between them. The CDR3 runs 14 residues. The CDR3 protein is CASSSRGPLNEQFF. For the CDR3, the DNA is TGTGCCAGCAGTTCCAGGGGTCCCCTCAATGAGCAGTTCTTC.

The J gene is TRBJ2-7, the V gene TRBV6-1; D unresolved. Germline-derived CDR1 and CDR2 are MNHNS and SASEGT. This CDR3 has 12 residues. V was pared by 6 bases and J by 3 bases, with 9 bases between. CDR3 in DNA: TGTGCCAGCAGGTCCCAGAGCTACGAGCAGTACTTC. It translates to CASRSQSYEQYF.

This clonotype showed up many times. V and J are TRBV12-3 or TRBV12-4 and TRBJ1-1; 8 bases are a match to TRBD1. V dropped 8 bases and J dropped 2; count of bases not matched to a gene: 1. This CDR3 contains 12 residues. In nucleotides, the CDR3 is TGTGCCAGCGGGACAGGTAACACTGAAGCTTTCTTT. Translating it yields CASGTGNTEAFF.

The genes are TRBV28 and TRBJ2-7; TRBD2 matches at 10 bases. The CDR3 is made up of 15 amino acids. Trimming removed 7 bases from V and 2 bases from J; junction bases left unmatched: 8. CDR1 and CDR2 (germline): MDHEN, SYDVKM. The CDR3 coding sequence is TGTGCCAGCAAAAAACTAGCGGGGACTGCCTACGAGCAGTACTTC. Amino acid sequence: CASKKLAGTAYEQYF.